This T cell receptor (beta chain) was recovered during a study of cytomegalovirus exposure and HLA in healthy donors. Notes on the study in general: The classifier reportedly diagnosed cytomegalovirus status with high sensitivity and specificity.

With regard to this clone: Its antigen is as yet unknown.

The PCR made use of 60 Vbeta and 13 Jbeta primers. The protocol was immunoSEQ multiplex PCR, while the TCRdb copy is restricted to in-frame clones and leaves out a portion. The sample lists 99,000 or so clones, 9.5% to 13% occurring once. Between the trimmed V and J ends, which lost 3 bases and 6 bases, there was a span of 7 bases. CDR1 and CDR2 (germline): SGHTA, FQGNSA. CDR3 length equals 12 residues. The sequence came from a man aged 35 to 55 in good health and CMV-seropositive. What was sequenced was PBMCs. V gene TRBV7-2 combines with J gene TRBJ2-3; D remains unclear. CDR3: CASSFHGDTQYF. The CDR3 DNA sequence: TGTGCCAGCAGCTTCCACGGTGATACGCAGTATTTT.